This is a list of T cell receptor beta chains from one sample in a study of blood T cell repertoires in COVID-19. TCRdb's table, derived via immunoSEQ multiplex PCR, lists solely in-frame clones and lacks some. Here the sample spans 140,000 or so clones, roughly 89% being singletons. The source material was peripheral blood. These receptors were collected from a human donor in a cohort sampled during active COVID-19. Each CDR3 is given with its conserved first and last residue. The D gene is left open where the match is weak. The size entry is marked missing in some rows and otherwise reads once, few, many or a size class.

D gene,V gene,CDR3 length,clone size,J gene,CDR3 protein,CDR3 DNA
TRBD1,TRBV5-1,15,NA,TRBJ2-5,CASSPGQGTPETQYF,TGCGCCAGCAGCCCCGGACAGGGGACCCCAGAGACCCAGTACTTC
TRBD1,TRBV5-6,16,NA,TRBJ1-1,CASSWGRGLGNTEAFF,TGTGCCAGCAGTTGGGGCAGGGGGCTAGGGAACACTGAAGCTTTCTTT
TRBD1,TRBV12-5,16,NA,TRBJ1-1,CASGSPPGTGVTEAFF,TGTGCTAGTGGTTCCCCCCCCGGGACAGGGGTCACTGAAGCTTTCTTT
NA,TRBV12-3/TRBV12-4,13,once,TRBJ2-7,CASTTSSSYEQYF,TGTGCCAGCACGACTTCGAGCTCCTACGAGCAGTACTTC
NA,TRBV7-9,14,NA,TRBJ1-1,CASSLGTVNTEAFF,TGTGCCAGCAGCTTAGGTACGGTGAACACTGAAGCTTTCTTT
NA,TRBV11-3,16,NA,TRBJ2-1,CASSLDPGGLGNEQFF,TGTGCCAGCAGCTTAGATCCGGGTGGCCTCGGCAATGAGCAGTTCTTC
NA,TRBV9,15,NA,TRBJ2-6,CASSEGPSGANVLTF,TGTGCCAGCAGCGAGGGGCCCTCTGGGGCCAACGTCCTGACTTTC
NA,TRBV5-5,14,NA,TRBJ2-7,CASSLAGSSYEQYF,TGTGCCAGCAGCTTGGCGGGGAGCTCCTACGAGCAGTACTTC
NA,TRBV9,17,NA,TRBJ1-3,CASSVAVGTAGGNTIYF,TGTGCCAGCAGCGTAGCTGTAGGGACCGCGGGGGGAAACACCATATATTTT
TRBD1,TRBV7-2,12,few,TRBJ1-2,CASSSRTGRSAF,TGTGCCAGCAGCTCGCGGACAGGGCGTAGCGCCTTC
NA,TRBV28,15,NA,TRBJ2-7,CASSPGVGPSYEQYF,TGTGCCAGCAGCCCAGGGGTAGGGCCCTCCTACGAGCAGTACTTC
TRBD2,TRBV6-2/TRBV6-3,16,NA,TRBJ2-3,CASSYFLRGDTDTQYF,TGTGCCAGCAGTTACTTCTTGCGGGGGGACACAGATACGCAGTATTTT
TRBD1,TRBV4-2,18,NA,TRBJ2-6,CASSLRTGGQSGANVLTF,TGTGCCAGCAGCCTTCGAACAGGGGGACAATCTGGGGCCAACGTCCTGACTTTC
NA,TRBV9,14,NA,TRBJ2-1,CASSVASSYNEQFF,TGTGCCAGCAGCGTAGCCAGCTCCTACAATGAGCAGTTCTTC
TRBD2,TRBV9,21,NA,TRBJ2-3,CASSVSLGLAGGKFGTDTQYF,TGTGCCAGCAGCGTATCCCTCGGACTAGCGGGGGGGAAGTTTGGCACAGATACGCAGTATTTT
TRBD1,TRBV2,16,NA,TRBJ2-2,CASSADRAGFGGELFF,TGTGCCAGCAGTGCCGACAGGGCCGGTTTTGGGGGGGAGCTGTTTTTT
TRBD1,TRBV27,16,NA,TRBJ2-7,CASSLTQGTGPYEQYF,TGTGCCAGCAGTCTTACACAGGGGACGGGTCCCTACGAGCAGTACTTC
NA,TRBV9,16,once,TRBJ2-1,CASAAPQVGNYNEQFF,TGTGCCAGCGCGGCCCCCCAGGTCGGGAACTACAATGAGCAGTTCTTC